Listed here are 29 T cell receptor beta chains from one sample, sequenced in a study of T cell repertoires in cytomegalovirus infection. TCRdb re-called the reads with MiXCR, one entry per CDR3 protein. The profile covers roughly 69,000 distinct CDR3 sequences, with roughly a fifth appearing a single time and roughly 73% taken by the ten largest. No antigen has been assigned to these receptors. Specimen: CD8+ T cells from cultured PBMCs, collected from culture after CMV antigen stimulation. Receptors were obtained from a human donor in good health (CMV status not recorded). Some clones in this sample may be carry-over from other donors' samples.

This clonotype appeared a single time. J is TRBJ1-1 and V is TRBV6-2 or TRBV6-3; D unclear. This CDR3 has 15 residues. Deletions cut 2 bases from V and 0 bases from J, with 10 bases between. The V gene's germline CDR1 is MNHEY and CDR2 SVGEGT. CDR3 in amino acids: CASSYENELNTEAFF. The CDR3 DNA reads as TGTGCCAGCAGTTACGAGAACGAGTTGAACACTGAAGCTTTCTTT.

This clonotype has just a few counts. The chain links TRBV7-9 to TRBJ2-7; no definite D call. From germline, CDR1 is SEHNR and CDR2 FQNEAQ (reference sequence). Trimming removed 5 bases at V and 2 bases at J, with 16 bases between. This CDR3 has 15 amino acids. CDR3: CASSPARVNPYEQYF. CDR3 DNA: TGTGCCAGCAGCCCCGCCCGGGTTAATCCCTACGAGCAGTACTTC.

This clonotype was detected a few times. The chain employs TRBV4-1 and TRBJ2-7; 13 bases map to TRBD2. The CDR3 consists of 15 residues. Germline loops: CDR1 MGHRA, CDR2 YSYEKL. Trimming at V came to 7 bases and at J to 3 bases, leaving 6 bases not matched to a gene. In DNA, the CDR3 is TGCGCCAGCACCATACTAGCGGGGGGGCTCTACGAGCAGTACTTC. Protein: CASTILAGGLYEQYF.

The chain recombines TRBV7-8 with TRBJ1-1, with TRBD1 matching over 8 bases. The CDR3 length is 17 residues. Trimming took 6 bases from V and 0 from J; bases not matched to a gene: 12. Looked up from germline, CDR1 is SGHVS and CDR2 is FQNEAQ. Here the CDR3 DNA reads TGTGCCAGCAGAAAAACCGGGACAGGACCGATGAACACTGAAGCTTTCTTT. This codes for CASRKTGTGPMNTEAFF.

This clonotype was observed a few times. The chain carries TRBV15 and TRBJ1-2, with D perhaps matching TRBD1 (6 bases). The CDR3 contains 17 residues. The germline V gene encodes CDR1 LNHNV and CDR2 YYDKDF (reference sequence). V shed 2 bases and J shed 1 base, with 17 bases lying between them. As DNA, the CDR3 is TGTGCCACCAGCAGAACCCTGGGAGGACAGCGTAACTATGGCTACACCTTC. Translated, it gives CATSRTLGGQRNYGYTF.

V and J are TRBV27 and TRBJ2-7; the match to TRBD2 covers 8 bases. The CDR3 runs to 13 residues. V dropped 8 bases and J dropped 6; count of bases not matched to a gene: 9. In germline, CDR1 is MNHEY, CDR2 SMNVEV (reference sequence). CDR3 region: CASAPGLVREQYF. The CDR3 nucleotides read TGTGCCAGCGCCCCGGGACTAGTGCGCGAGCAGTACTTC.

The genes are TRBV5-4 and TRBJ1-2; unclear D gene. The CDR3 has 15 amino acids. Germline lookup yields CDR1 SGHNT and CDR2 YYREEE (reference sequence). With 2 bases removed from V and 7 bases from J, the gap between germline ends came to 18 bases. This CDR3 is CASSFGGGEVSGYTF. The CDR3 nucleotides read TGTGCCAGCAGCTTTGGAGGCGGGGAAGTCTCTGGCTACACCTTC.

There are a few counts of this clonotype. The chain employs TRBV12-3 or TRBV12-4 and TRBJ2-3; 8 bases are shared with TRBD1. V dropped 6 bases and J dropped 2; count of bases not matched to a gene: 10. This CDR3 is built from 16 residues. The CDR3 DNA sequence: TGTGCCAGCAGCCCACCCCCGACAGGGGTCACAGATACGCAGTATTTT. Amino acids: CASSPPPTGVTDTQYF.

This clonotype has just a few counts. This sequence joins TRBV7-2 and TRBJ1-4; perhaps TRBD1 as D (6 bases). The ends were cut back, 4 bases at V and 8 bases at J, with 11 bases in the middle. The CDR3 length is 13 residues. Germline CDR1 reads SGHTA; CDR2 reads FQGNSA. CDR3 coding DNA: TGTGCCAGCAGCTGGGACATATCCGAAAAACTGTTTTTT. Amino acid sequence: CASSWDISEKLFF.

The chain recombines TRBV15 with TRBJ1-5; D is undetermined. This CDR3 is 15 amino acids long. Germline loops: CDR1 LNHNV, CDR2 YYDKDF (reference sequence). Trimming left V 0 bases short and J 5 bases short, with 11 bases between. The CDR3 loop is CATSREAGRDQPQHF. The CDR3 region has the DNA TGTGCCACCAGCAGAGAGGCGGGGAGAGATCAGCCCCAGCATTTT.

The V gene is TRBV12-3 or TRBV12-4, the J gene TRBJ1-5; D remains unclear. The CDR3 consists of 15 residues. V lost 2 bases and J lost 0, with 8 bases in between. The CDR3 region is CASSLTRYSNQPQHF. The CDR3 DNA sequence: TGTGCCAGCAGTTTAACAAGGTATAGCAATCAGCCCCAGCATTTT.

This chain uses TRBV7-8 with TRBJ2-2, with 12 bases identical to TRBD1. This CDR3 contains 17 residues. With 5 bases clipped from V and 5 bases from J, the junction kept 9 bases outside the gene matches. In germline, CDR1 is SGHVS, CDR2 FQNEAQ. Here the CDR3 reads CASSPARDRGQTGELFF. As DNA, the CDR3 is TGTGCCAGCAGCCCGGCCCGGGACAGGGGGCAAACCGGGGAGCTGTTTTTT.

The rearrangement uses TRBV7-9 and TRBJ2-1, with 14 bases aligning to TRBD2. CDR3 length: 17 amino acids. The J segment lost 4 bases and the V segment lost 11 bases, leaving 13 bases of the junction unmatched. Germline loops: CDR1 SEHNR, CDR2 FQNEAQ (reference sequence). The CDR3 protein is CASAGTSGGADYNEQFF. The CDR3 DNA follows: TGTGCCTCTGCCGGGACTAGCGGGGGAGCAGATTACAATGAGCAGTTCTTC.

The rearrangement joins TRBV7-2 to TRBJ2-5; 10 bases are a match to TRBD2. The CDR3 is 16 residues long. V trimming: 3 bases; J trimming: 3 bases; junction bases outside the gene matches: 7. Germline V gives CDR1 SGHTA, CDR2 FQGNSA. The CDR3 DNA reads as TGTGCCAGCAGCTTTGAACTAGCGGGGCTGGAAGAGACCCAGTACTTC. As protein: CASSFELAGLEETQYF.

This clonotype has more than one count but fewer than ten. V and J are TRBV19 and TRBJ1-3, with D perhaps TRBD1 (6 bases). The CDR3 extends over 15 amino acids. Trimming pared 5 bases from V and 0 bases from J, leaving 11 bases between. Germline CDR1 and CDR2: LNHDA and SQIVND (reference sequence). CDR3 protein: CASSASDSSGNTIYF. CDR3 DNA: TGTGCCAGTAGTGCCTCGGACAGCTCTGGAAACACCATATATTTT.

The sample holds a few counts of this clonotype. CDR3: CASSSFRGGRYNEQFF. CDR3 DNA: TGTGCCAGCAGCTCGTTTCGGGGGGGCCGGTACAATGAGCAGTTCTTC. The genes are TRBV7-3 and TRBJ2-1; TRBD2 matches at 8 bases. V trimming: 4 bases; J trimming: 4 bases; junction bases outside the gene matches: 9. The germline gives CDR1 SGHTA, CDR2 FQGTGA. This CDR3 is 16 amino acids long.

The chain joins TRBV7-8 to TRBJ2-1; 9 positions agree with TRBD2. The germline gives CDR1 SGHVS, CDR2 FQNEAQ. There are 18 residues in the CDR3. Unmatched junction bases numbered 14, after V lost 3 bases and J lost 5 bases. CDR3 protein: CASSLGPLQRGVDNEQFF. CDR3 nucleotides: TGTGCCAGCAGCTTGGGACCCCTACAGCGGGGGGTTGACAATGAGCAGTTCTTC.

This clonotype was seen only a few times. The gene calls are TRBV6-2 or TRBV6-3 and TRBJ1-6; 11 positions agree with TRBD1. The CDR3 loop spans 18 amino acids. The germline CDR1 and CDR2 sequences are MNHEY and SVGEGT. V was clipped by 6 bases and J by 2 bases; unmatched bases: 9. The CDR3 DNA reads as TGTGCCAGCAGAACCTTCGGACAGGGGGCAACCTATAATTCACCCCTCCACTTT. Translating gives CASRTFGQGATYNSPLHF.

The CDR3 is CASKWGETQYF. CDR3 nucleotide sequence: TGTGCCAGCAAATGGGGAGAGACCCAGTACTTC. V and J are TRBV12-3 or TRBV12-4 and TRBJ2-5; D remains unclear. There are 11 residues in the CDR3. V lost 7 bases, J lost 4 bases, and 7 bases lay in between.

This clonotype was counted a few times. The rearrangement joins TRBV7-2 to TRBJ2-1; TRBD2 matches 10 bases. CDR3 length: 14 amino acids. The ends lost 6 bases at V and 6 bases at J; junction bases unmatched: 5. Germline CDR1 SGHTA, CDR2 FQGNSA. For the CDR3, the DNA is TGTGCCAGCAGAAAGCGGGGGGGCCCCAATGAGCAGTTCTTC. It is translated as CASRKRGGPNEQFF.

The chain recombines TRBV6-2 or TRBV6-3 with TRBJ1-2; D possibly corresponds to TRBD1 (5 bases). Trimming shortened V by 8 bases and J by 1 base, and 17 bases separated the two germline ends. In germline, CDR1 is MNHEY, CDR2 SVGEGT. The CDR3 consists of 15 residues. DNA of the CDR3: TGTGCCAGCTGGGGCTCGTCCAGGGATAACTATGGCTACACCTTC. Encoded protein: CASWGSSRDNYGYTF.

This clonotype turned up a few times. The chain is built from TRBV7-8 and TRBJ2-7, with D uncertain. CDR1 is SGHVS and CDR2 is FQNEAQ in the germline V gene. CDR3 size: 15 residues. Trimming left V 5 bases short and J 6 bases short, with 20 bases between. The CDR3 DNA follows: TGTGCCAGCAGCCCAGACATACATCACCCAGTCGAGCAGTACTTC. Encoded protein: CASSPDIHHPVEQYF.

This clonotype was counted a few times. The CDR3 DNA reads TGTGCCAGCAGCCGGACCGGACAGGGGACCTACAATGAGCAGTTCTTC. This translates into CASSRTGQGTYNEQFF. The chain carries TRBV7-2 and TRBJ2-1; 9 bases fit TRBD1. The length of the CDR3 is 16 residues. Looked up from germline, CDR1 is SGHTA and CDR2 is FQGNSA. J gave up 2 bases and V 5 bases, and 7 bases lay outside the gene matches.

This clonotype was seen more than once but under ten times. This rearrangement joins TRBV12-3 or TRBV12-4 to TRBJ2-1; weak D call: TRBD2 (5 bases). V was trimmed by 5 bases and J by 1 base, leaving 9 bases between them. There are 14 residues in the CDR3. CDR3: CASSLGLSYNEQFF. In DNA, the CDR3 is TGTGCCAGCAGTCTAGGACTGTCCTACAATGAGCAGTTCTTC.

This clonotype has only a few counts. The chain uses TRBV6-1 and TRBJ2-7, with D tentatively TRBD1 (5 bases). Germline V lookup: CDR1 MNHNS, CDR2 SASEGT. V was pared by 10 bases and J by 3 bases, with 31 bases between. The CDR3 length is 18 residues. Here the CDR3 DNA reads TGTGCCACCATGGATGGACACGTACGCCCCTCCCCCCACTACGAGCAGTACTTC. Translated: CATMDGHVRPSPHYEQYF.

V is TRBV12-3 or TRBV12-4 and J is TRBJ2-1; D could derive from TRBD1 or TRBD2 (5 bases each). The CDR3 spans 13 residues. Trimming took off 3 bases at V and 6 bases at J, with 9 bases between the two ends. CDR3 amino acids: CASSFKGPNEQFF. The DNA for the CDR3 is TGTGCCAGCAGTTTTAAGGGACCCAATGAGCAGTTCTTC.

This rearrangement joins TRBV20-1 to TRBJ2-2; D not certain. V gave up 4 bases and J gave up 1 base, with 7 bases separating them. This CDR3 spans 13 amino acids. The germline gives CDR1 DFQATT, CDR2 SNEGSKA (reference sequence). The CDR3 spells CSAKTLNTGELFF. CDR3 DNA: TGCAGTGCTAAGACTCTGAACACCGGGGAGCTGTTTTTT.

The chain recombines TRBV7-6 with TRBJ1-1; D perhaps matches TRBD1 (6 bases). CDR3 length: 12 residues. V lost 7 bases, J lost 5 bases, and 11 bases lay in between. Per germline, CDR1 SGHVS and CDR2 FNYEAQ. This chain's CDR3 is CASTTGRTEAFF. The CDR3 region has the DNA TGTGCCAGCACCACAGGGCGAACTGAAGCTTTCTTT.

The V call is TRBV4-1, the J call TRBJ2-7, with 9 positions matching TRBD1. V lost 1 base, J lost 2 bases, and 9 bases stayed unmatched. The length of the CDR3 is 17 residues. Germline V gene lookup returns CDR1 MGHRA and CDR2 YSYEKL. CDR3 loop: CASSQVFPGQGPYEQYF. DNA of the CDR3: TGCGCCAGCAGCCAAGTCTTCCCGGGACAGGGCCCCTACGAGCAGTACTTC.